The TCR beta chain under discussion was sequenced for a study of T cell responses to AZD1222 COVID-19 vaccine. General observations from the study: Clonal diversity was possibly underestimated; the donors were predominantly white British and more often female.

As regards this clone: No antigen is known for it.

Here immunoSEQ multiplex PCR was the method, and the copy in TCRdb shows in-frame clones only, minus some. The sample yields some 160,000 clones, approximately 90% seen once. Deletions cut 3 bases from V and 8 bases from J, with 7 bases between. In germline, CDR1 is SGDLS, CDR2 YYNGEE. This CDR3 is built from 11 residues. This chain links TRBV9 with TRBJ2-3; no reliable D call. Sequencing used peripheral blood, obtained 28 days after the second AZD1222 dose. The source of this sequence is an adult who received the AZD1222 COVID-19 vaccine. In DNA form, the CDR3 reads TGTGCCAGCAGCGGCTTCGGTACGCAGTATTTT. Translated, it gives CASSGFGTQYF.